A selection of T cell receptor beta chains follows, all from one sample in a study of blood T cell repertoires in COVID-19. Data came from immunoSEQ multiplex PCR; TCRdb stores just in-frame clones and leaves some out. The sample contains approximately 70,000 clones, more than 85% of which appear only once. The sample comprised peripheral blood. These receptors all stem from a human donor with active COVID-19. The donor label of this sample is uncertain. Each CDR3 is given with its conserved first and last residue. Each record gives: clone size, D gene, J gene, V gene, CDR3 protein, CDR3 DNA. A D gene is named only where the DNA matches it firmly. Clone sizes are given selectively: once, few, many, or a class where the clone is expanded.

>-|-|TRBJ1-1|TRBV5-6
CASSRGGPEAFF
TGTGCCAGCAGCCGGGGGGGCCCTGAAGCTTTCTTT
>once|TRBD1|TRBJ1-1|TRBV7-6
CASSRQGITEAFF
TGTGCCAGCAGCCGACAGGGGATCACTGAAGCTTTCTTT
>-|TRBD1|TRBJ1-6|TRBV7-3
CASSPYGTGYGNSPLHF
TGTGCCAGCAGCCCGTACGGGACAGGGTACGGAAATTCACCCCTCCACTTT
>-|TRBD2|TRBJ2-7|TRBV14
CASSQAGGRAYEQYF
TGTGCCAGCAGCCAAGCGGGCGGGAGGGCCTACGAGCAGTACTTC
>-|-|TRBJ2-2|TRBV7-3
CASSLTADTGELFF
TGTGCCAGCAGCTTAACGGCAGACACCGGGGAGCTGTTTTTT
>-|-|TRBJ2-7|TRBV5-1
CASSLAVASGTYEQYF
TGCGCCAGCAGCTTGGCCGTAGCGAGTGGAACCTACGAGCAGTACTTC
>-|-|TRBJ2-1|TRBV28
CASSLGRGNEQFF
TGTGCCAGCAGTTTGGGAAGGGGCAATGAGCAGTTCTTC
>-|-|TRBJ1-2|TRBV28
CASLNRAAGYTF
TGTGCCAGCCTAAACAGGGCTGCGGGCTACACCTTC
>-|TRBD1|TRBJ1-2|TRBV12-3/TRBV12-4
CASTLTGDGYTF
TGTGCCAGCACCTTGACAGGGGATGGCTACACCTTC
>-|-|TRBJ2-7|TRBV5-8
CASSLSGAYYEQYF
TGTGCCAGCAGCCTCAGCGGAGCCTACTACGAGCAGTACTTC
>-|TRBD1|TRBJ2-5|TRBV11-2
CASSLDPRSPTGGRETQYF
TGTGCCAGCAGCTTAGACCCCCGTTCCCCGACAGGGGGCAGAGAGACCCAGTACTTC
>-|-|TRBJ2-5|TRBV7-9
CASSRGGGRGQETQYF
TGTGCCAGCAGCCGTGGGGGCGGGAGAGGGCAAGAGACCCAGTACTTC
>once|-|TRBJ1-2|TRBV20-1
CSASFNLGGYTF
TGCAGTGCTAGTTTTAACCTAGGTGGCTACACCTTC
>-|-|TRBJ2-2|TRBV28
CASSAHTNTGELFF
TGTGCCAGCAGTGCACATACAAACACCGGGGAGCTGTTTTTT
>-|-|TRBJ2-7|TRBV28
CASSPGHVLRYEQYF
TGTGCCAGCAGTCCCGGACACGTCCTTAGGTACGAGCAGTACTTC
>-|-|TRBJ2-7|TRBV5-4
CASSPPGAGAYEQYF
TGTGCCAGCAGCCCCCCAGGTGCAGGGGCCTACGAGCAGTACTTC
>-|TRBD2|TRBJ2-2|TRBV3-1/TRBV3-2
CASSQAGGRSTGELFF
TGTGCCAGCAGCCAAGCGGGAGGGCGATCCACCGGGGAGCTGTTTTTT
>-|-|TRBJ2-1|TRBV5-6
CASSLVASGVGNEQFF
TGTGCCAGCAGCTTGGTTGCTTCGGGGGTAGGCAATGAGCAGTTCTTC
>-|TRBD1|TRBJ1-1|TRBV7-2
CASRGQGLTEAFF
TGTGCCAGCAGGGGACAGGGGCTCACTGAAGCTTTCTTT
>once|TRBD1|TRBJ1-2|TRBV28
CASSLYDRDPYGYTF
TGTGCCAGCAGTTTATACGACAGGGATCCATATGGCTACACCTTC
>-|-|TRBJ1-4|TRBV15
CATSRSSGATNEKLFF
TGTGCCACCTCCCGATCCTCAGGGGCAACTAATGAAAAACTGTTTTTT
>-|TRBD2|TRBJ2-1|TRBV4-3
CASSPSGGGNEQFF
TGCGCCAGCAGCCCTAGCGGGGGGGGGAATGAGCAGTTCTTC
>-|-|TRBJ1-1|TRBV27
CASSARQVMNTEAFF
TGTGCCAGCAGTGCCAGACAGGTGATGAACACTGAAGCTTTCTTT
>-|TRBD2|TRBJ2-1|TRBV2
CASSALSGRAGNEQFF
TGTGCCAGCAGTGCCCTCTCCGGGAGGGCTGGGAATGAGCAGTTCTTC
>-|TRBD2|TRBJ2-3|TRBV9
CASSAGLAGGILDTQYF
TGTGCCAGCAGCGCGGGACTAGCGGGAGGGATTTTAGATACGCAGTATTTT
>-|-|TRBJ2-2|TRBV6-5
CASSYSRLIGGELFF
TGTGCCAGCAGTTACTCGAGACTTATCGGCGGGGAGCTGTTTTTT
>-|-|TRBJ2-7|TRBV7-9
CASSPPWTTYEQYF
TGTGCCAGCAGCCCCCCGTGGACTACCTACGAGCAGTACTTC